The TCR beta chain under discussion was sequenced for a study of cytomegalovirus exposure and HLA in healthy donors. Some clones are missing from TCRdb's copy, which holds only in-frame ones; the method was immunoSEQ multiplex PCR. Seen here are about 65,000 clones, roughly 94% observed once, and the top ten hold about 1.2%. Trimming took off 6 bases at V and 8 bases at J, with 14 bases between the two ends. The CDR3 length is 13 residues. The germline V gene encodes CDR1 MNHEY and CDR2 SVGAGI. This sequence joins TRBV6-5 and TRBJ2-4; D perhaps matches TRBD2 (5 bases). Material: PBMCs. This receptor was obtained from a woman under 30 in good health and CMV-seronegative. The CDR3 DNA is TGTGCCAGCAGCCCCGGCGGGTCTGACATTCAGTACTTC. The encoded protein is CASSPGGSDIQYF.